The next 12 T cell receptor beta chains were all read from a single sample in a study of T cell responses to AZD1222 COVID-19 vaccine listed by TCRdb under 2021. Libraries were made using the immunoSEQ multiplex PCR assay. Entries here come from immuneACCESS through TCRdb and include only in-frame sequences with V and J called. Some clones fail to appear in such tables; in the studies checked, an unresolved V gene covers under half of the shortfall, and the cause of the remainder is unknown. Counted in this sample were 150,000 or so clones; approximately 90% of them appeared once. The top ten clonotypes cover approximately 5.1% of the sample. The sample's time point label, decoded: baseline before first vaccination. The input for sequencing was peripheral blood, taken on day 0 of AZD1222 vaccination. The receptors stem from an adult in good health.

This clone was counted a single time. This chain links TRBV6-6 with TRBJ2-2; D remains ambiguous. The CDR3 length is 13 residues. Per germline, CDR1 MNHNY and CDR2 SVGAGI (reference sequence). V lost 1 base and J 1 base, leaving 1 base between the germline ends. CDR3 loop: CASSYWNTGELFF. The CDR3 DNA is TGTGCCAGCAGTTACTGGAACACCGGGGAGCTGTTTTTT.

The CDR3 DNA reads TGTGCCAGTAGTAGAACTAGCGGGAGTCGGTACGTCAATGAGCAGTTCTTC. This translates into CASSRTSGSRYVNEQFF. This chain links TRBV19 with TRBJ2-1, with TRBD2 identical over 11 bases. CDR1 and CDR2 from the germline V gene are LNHDA and SQIVND (reference sequence). V trimming: 4 bases; J trimming: 6 bases; junction bases outside the gene matches: 11. The CDR3 spans 17 residues. The variable domain in full, completed from reference TRBV19 and TRBJ2-1, reads DGGITQSPKYLFRKEGQNVTLSCEQNLNHDAMYWYRQDPGQGLRLIYYSQIVNDFQKGDIAEGYSVSREKKESFPLTVTSAQKNPTAFYLCASSRTSGSRYVNEQFFGPGTRLTVL.

V is TRBV6-1 and J is TRBJ1-1, with 7 bases fitting TRBD1. Germline V CDR1 and CDR2: MNHNS, SASEGT. V lost 2 bases, J lost 9 bases, and 3 bases stayed unmatched. This CDR3 spans 12 amino acids. Here the CDR3 reads CASSERGQQAFF. CDR3 DNA: TGTGCCAGCAGTGAACGGGGACAGCAAGCTTTCTTT.

The chain recombines TRBV27 with TRBJ2-7, with 9 positions matching TRBD2. The CDR3 is 15 residues long. CDR1 MNHEY and CDR2 SMNVEV come from the germline V gene (reference sequence). The trim removed 6 bases at V and 3 bases at J, leaving 9 bases unmatched. In DNA, the CDR3 is TGTGCCAGCAGCTTACTAGCGGGCGAGGGCTACGAGCAGTACTTC. Protein product: CASSLLAGEGYEQYF.

The chain is built from TRBV5-6 and TRBJ2-7; the D gene is possibly TRBD1 (5 bases). The CDR3 extends over 14 amino acids. In germline, CDR1 is SGHDT, CDR2 YYEEEE. The germline V and J ends were trimmed by 4 bases and 1 base, with 12 bases remaining between them. This CDR3 reads CASSQIDSSYEQYF. The CDR3 bases are TGTGCCAGCAGCCAAATAGACAGTTCCTACGAGCAGTACTTC.

The chain combines TRBV19 with TRBJ1-2, with D tentatively TRBD1 (5 bases). V gave up 3 bases and J gave up 2 bases, with 7 bases separating them. This CDR3 region has 13 residues. Per the germline V gene, CDR1 is LNHDA and CDR2 is SQIVND (reference sequence). The CDR3 nucleotides read TGTGCCAGTAGTATGGACACAAACTATGGCTACACCTTC. Amino acid sequence: CASSMDTNYGYTF.

This clone was detected only once. The DNA of the CDR3 is TGTGCCAGTAGTAGGACTAGCGGGAGGGTTAATGAGCAGTTCTTC. Translated: CASSRTSGRVNEQFF. The V gene is TRBV19, the J gene TRBJ2-1, with 15 bases identical to TRBD2. The CDR3 contains 15 residues. Germline trimming cut 4 bases from V and 7 bases from J; bases unmatched to any gene: 2. CDR1 is LNHDA, CDR2 SQIVND, per germline (reference sequence).

This chain links TRBV4-1 with TRBJ2-1; D might be TRBD1 (6 bases). This CDR3 contains 17 residues. Germline CDR1 reads MGHRA; CDR2 reads YSYEKL. V lost 0 bases and J lost 4, with 16 bases in between. CDR3 amino acids: CASSQDQGTIQYNEQFF. In nucleotides, the CDR3 is TGCGCCAGCAGCCAAGATCAGGGGACAATCCAATACAATGAGCAGTTCTTC.

This clone was seen a few times. The chain links TRBV7-2 to TRBJ1-4; D is ambiguous. Germline V gives CDR1 SGHTA, CDR2 FQGNSA. This CDR3 has 15 amino acids. V lost 3 bases, J lost 2 bases, and 10 bases lay in between. The DNA for the CDR3 is TGTGCCAGCAGCTTGGGTTTACAGACTAATGAAAAACTGTTTTTT. Its protein product is CASSLGLQTNEKLFF.

The chain recombines TRBV5-1 with TRBJ2-7; 7 bases fit TRBD2. The CDR3 is made up of 14 amino acids. Germline V gene data show CDR1 as SGHRS and CDR2 as YFSETQ. V was clipped by 4 bases and J by 1 base; unmatched bases: 5. CDR3 region: CASSQLASSYEQYF. The CDR3 DNA sequence: TGCGCCAGCAGCCAACTAGCGTCGTCCTACGAGCAGTACTTC. The entire variable domain, with the rest obtained from reference TRBV5-1 and TRBJ2-7, is as follows: KAGVTQTPRYLIKTRGQQVTLSCSPISGHRSVSWYQQTPGQGLQFLFEYFSETQRNKGNFPGRFSGRQFSNSRSEMNVSTLELGDSALYLCASSQLASSYEQYFGPGTRLTVT.

This chain joins TRBV6-5 and TRBJ2-1; D is possibly TRBD2 (6 bases). Germline CDR1 is MNHEY and CDR2 is SVGAGI. CDR3 length: 13 residues. V lost 8 bases to trimming and J lost 7 bases, with 15 bases between them. The CDR3 DNA follows: TGTGCCAGCTCCAGCGTCGGGAGAAATGAGCAGTTCTTC. This gives the protein CASSSVGRNEQFF.

The chain links TRBV30 to TRBJ1-1, with no clear D. V gave up 5 bases and J gave up 7 bases, with 11 bases separating them. The length of the CDR3 is 11 residues. Germline V CDR1 and CDR2: GTSNPN, SVGIG (reference sequence). The CDR3 reads CAWGNINEAFF. The CDR3 nucleotides are TGTGCCTGGGGTAACATAAATGAAGCTTTCTTT. Variable domain in full (rest from reference TRBV30 and TRBJ1-1): SQTIHQWPATLVQPVGSPLSLECTVEGTSNPNLYWYRQAAGRGLQLLFYSVGIGQISSEVPQNLSASRPQDRQFILSSKKLLLSDSGFYLCAWGNINEAFFGQGTRLTVV.